This T cell receptor (beta chain) was identified in a study of blood T cell repertoires in COVID-19. Whole-study context: Specimens from acute and convalescent COVID-19 originated in the United States, Italy and Spain.

Clones were read by immunoSEQ multiplex PCR, and TCRdb kept only the in-frame ones, dropping some. Among fewer than 40,000 clones, about nine tenths were seen once, and the ten largest hold about 26%. Looked up from germline, CDR1 is SGHRS and CDR2 is YFSETQ. There are 14 residues in the CDR3. With 4 bases removed from V and 4 bases from J, the gap between germline ends came to 13 bases. The V gene is TRBV5-1, the J gene TRBJ2-3; no firm D call. The sequenced sample consisted of peripheral blood. The clonotype comes from a woman older than 75 with active or convalescent COVID-19. CDR3 bases: TGCGCCAGCAGCCTATCCTCGGGTGCAGATACGCAGTATTTT. Its translation is CASSLSSGADTQYF.